The 30 T cell receptor beta chains in this list originate from one sample, sequenced in a study of tumor-infiltrating lymphocytes in primary liver carcinoma. Blood RNA originated from unsorted whole blood, with germline DNA additionally extracted. The researchers produced TCR beta cDNA from 400 to 650 ng total RNA with a constant-region primer. Libraries covering TCR beta were generated through three nested multiplex PCR rounds (using a slightly modified ARM-PCR). For around 10 cycles apiece, the opening two PCR rounds ran with TRBV1-TRBV30 forward primers and a C-beta reverse primer. TCRdb re-called the multiplex PCR reads through MiXCR, storing one row per CDR3 protein. The table lists some 320,000 distinct CDR3 sequences, around three fifths of them singletons. The source material was peripheral blood. These receptors were collected from a man aged 35 to 55 with primary liver carcinoma and hepatitis B virus infection.

This clonotype was seen only once. At one end, the junction sequence differs from germline, possibly due to a read error. The chain has TRBV11-2 and TRBJ2-2; perhaps TRBD2 as D (6 bases). The germline CDR1 and CDR2 sequences are SGHAT and FQNNGV. The CDR3 runs 15 residues. The CDR3 sequence is CASSPRDLNTGGLFF. Written as DNA, the CDR3 is TGTGCAAGCAGCCCCCGGGACTTAAACACCGGGGGGCTGTTTTTT.

The chain couples TRBV7-8 to TRBJ2-5; 16 nucleotides agree with TRBD2. The J segment lost 5 bases and the V segment lost 5 bases, leaving 8 bases of the junction unmatched. This CDR3 comprises 17 residues. Germline V CDR1 and CDR2: SGHVS, FQNEAQ. The CDR3 bases are TGTGCCAGCAGCCCAGGGACTAGCGGGAGGGGTGGGGAGACCCAGTACTTC. Amino acids: CASSPGTSGRGGETQYF.

V usage is TRBV11-2 and J usage is TRBJ2-1; 8 nucleotides align to TRBD2. The length of the CDR3 is 16 residues. V dropped 1 base and J dropped 7; count of bases not matched to a gene: 9. Germline assignment: CDR1 SGHAT and CDR2 FQNNGV. For the CDR3, the DNA is TGTGCCAGCAGCTTAGGGATCGGGAGGGTTGTAAATGAGCAGTTCTTC. Protein product: CASSLGIGRVVNEQFF. The full variable domain, its missing parts supplied by reference TRBV11-2 and TRBJ2-1, is EAGVAQSPRYKIIEKRQSVAFWCNPISGHATLYWYQQILGQGPKLLIQFQNNGVVDDSQLPKDRFSAERLKGVDSTLKIQPAKLEDSAVYLCASSLGIGRVVNEQFFGPGTRLTVL.

Worth noting for this clonotype: One end of the junction does not line up with germline, which may come from a read error. The chain couples TRBV29-1 to TRBJ1-4; D ambiguous. The CDR3 covers 14 residues. The germline CDR1 and CDR2 sequences are SQVTM and ANQGSEA. The CDR3 sequence: CGVSGQAGGEKLFF. In DNA form, the CDR3 reads TGCGGCGTTTCTGGGCAGGCCGGAGGTGAAAAACTGTTTTTT.

V and J are TRBV29-1 and TRBJ2-5; the match to TRBD2 covers 7 bases. CDR3 length equals 12 residues. Germline V gene data show CDR1 as SQVTM and CDR2 as ANQGSEA. The CDR3 coding sequence is TGCATCGTCATGACTAGCATTGAGACCCAGTACTTC. Amino acids: CIVMTSIETQYF.

The count of this clonotype is one. A much larger clone sits a single nucleotide away, making a read error possible. The chain combines TRBV6-1 with TRBJ1-5; D gene ambiguous. The CDR3 loop spans 13 amino acids. The V end was cut by 5 bases, the J end by 5 bases, with 10 bases between. In germline, CDR1 is MNHNS, CDR2 SASEGT. The DNA of the CDR3 is TGTGCCAGCAGTTTAATAGTGGATCAGCCCCAGCATTTT. Translating gives CASSLIVDQPQHF.

The chain is built from TRBV10-3 and TRBJ2-5; D possibly uses TRBD1 or TRBD2 (5 bases each). The germline gives CDR1 ENHRY, CDR2 SYGVKD. The CDR3 sequence is 15 residues long. The ends were cut back, 3 bases at V and 4 bases at J, with 15 bases in the middle. CDR3 in amino acids: CAISEPGRGRETQYF. The CDR3 nucleotides are TGTGCCATCAGTGAACCGGGACGGGGTCGAGAGACCCAGTACTTC.

There are many counts of this clonotype. The genes are TRBV5-5 and TRBJ2-7; TRBD1 matches 10 bases. The V gene end was trimmed by 3 bases and the J gene end by 4 bases; junction bases not matched to a gene: 7. The CDR3 runs 15 residues. CDR1 and CDR2 from the germline V gene are SGHKS and YYEKEE (reference sequence). The CDR3 protein is CASSSPGQGSYEQYF. CDR3 coding DNA: TGTGCCAGCAGCTCTCCGGGACAGGGGTCGTACGAGCAGTACTTC.

This sequence joins TRBV6-1 and TRBJ2-1; 8 bases fit TRBD2. CDR3 length: 16 amino acids. With 3 bases clipped from V and 7 bases from J, the junction kept 11 bases outside the gene matches. CDR1 and CDR2 from the germline V gene are MNHNS and SASEGT. CDR3 in amino acids: CASSERLSGSRNEQFF. CDR3 coding DNA: TGTGCCAGCAGTGAGCGACTAAGCGGGAGTAGAAATGAGCAGTTCTTC.

V is TRBV7-9 and J is TRBJ1-3, with D possibly matching TRBD1 (5 bases). CDR1 is SEHNR and CDR2 is FQNEAQ in the germline V gene (reference sequence). There are 16 residues in the CDR3. V shed 3 bases and J shed 5 bases, with 17 bases lying between them. CDR3 in DNA: TGTGCCAGCAGCTTGCTTTCGGGGGGTTCGCGAAACACCATATATTTT. Encoded protein: CASSLLSGGSRNTIYF.

This clonotype was seen at least ten times. The chain couples TRBV29-1 to TRBJ2-7; D may be TRBD1 or TRBD2 (5 bases each). CDR1 is SQVTM and CDR2 is ANQGSEA in the germline V gene. The CDR3 length is 13 residues. V was clipped by 3 bases and J by 9 bases, with 18 bases between them. The CDR3 bases are TGCAGCGTTGAGTCCCAGGGAATAAGCGGGCAGTACTTC. Translation gives CSVESQGISGQYF.

The count of this clonotype is one. One junction end does not reproduce the germline sequence, and a read error may be involved. This chain joins TRBV7-8 and TRBJ2-2; D could derive from TRBD1 or TRBD2 (5 bases each). CDR1 and CDR2 (germline): SGHVS, FQNEAQ. The CDR3 contains 14 residues. The CDR3 nucleotides are TGTGCCAGCAGCTTGCAGGGCTCCACCGGGGAGCTGTCTTTT. Its translation: CASSLQGSTGELSF.

This clonotype came up many times. The chain carries TRBV6-6 and TRBJ2-1; 9 nucleotides agree with TRBD2. This CDR3 spans 15 amino acids. With V trimmed by 6 bases and J by 2 bases, 5 bases remained unmatched. The germline CDR1 and CDR2 sequences are MNHNY and SVGAGI (reference sequence). The CDR3 sequence is CASRRTSGPYNEQFF. In DNA form, the CDR3 reads TGTGCCAGCAGGCGTACTAGCGGGCCCTACAATGAGCAGTTCTTC.

A word on this clonotype: Sequence at one end of the junction differs from germline and may be a read error. J is TRBJ1-2 and V is TRBV7-8, with 8 bases identical to TRBD1. The CDR3 runs to 15 residues. The germline V gene encodes CDR1 SGHVS and CDR2 FQNEAQ. CDR3 bases: TGTGTCAGCAGTCGATTCTTACAGGGGGACCATGGCTACACCTTC. It is translated as CVSSRFLQGDHGYTF.

This clonotype was counted at least ten times. In nucleotides, the CDR3 is TGTGCCAGCAGTTTAGCGAGGGGCTACGAGCAGTACTTC. This sequence encodes CASSLARGYEQYF. The J gene is TRBJ2-7, the V gene TRBV12-3 or TRBV12-4, with D perhaps assigned TRBD1 or TRBD2 (5 bases each). The CDR3 runs 13 residues. V was trimmed by 0 bases and J by 3 bases, leaving 6 bases between them.

To note about this clonotype: The junction departs from the called germline gene at one end, perhaps through a read error. The V call is TRBV10-3, the J call TRBJ2-5; possibly TRBD1 or TRBD2 for D (5 bases each). Germline values: CDR1 ENHRY, CDR2 SYGVKD. This CDR3 comprises 20 residues. CDR3 DNA sequence: TGTGCCATCAGTGACCCCGGGACCCCCGCCGGGCGGATCACCCAAGGGACCCAGTACTTC. This sequence encodes CAISDPGTPAGRITQGTQYF.

About this clonotype itself: A read error may account for a junction end that differs from germline. The chain couples TRBV4-2 to TRBJ2-7; 8 bases match TRBD2. Germline values: CDR1 LGHNA, CDR2 YNFKEQ. The CDR3 sequence is 15 residues long. The CDR3 sequence: CAGSHDTERESEQYF. The DNA for the CDR3 is TGTGCCGGCAGCCATGATACGGAGCGGGAGAGCGAGCAGTACTTC.

The table lists this clonotype with many counts. V is TRBV29-1 and J is TRBJ1-1; tentative D call: TRBD1 (5 bases). V lost 5 bases, J lost 11 bases, and 12 bases lay in between. Per the germline V gene, CDR1 is SQVTM and CDR2 is ANQGSEA. The CDR3 sequence is 10 residues long. CDR3 sequence (DNA): TGCAGCGTTCGCCTTGAGGGGGCTTTCTTT. The encoded protein is CSVRLEGAFF.

Points on this clonotype: This may be a read error: a much more frequent sequence differs by one nucleotide. The chain uses TRBV14 and TRBJ2-3, with TRBD2 identical over 8 bases. Germline values: CDR1 SGHDN, CDR2 FVKESK. The length of the CDR3 is 15 residues. CDR3 in DNA: TGTGTCAGCAGCCGATCGAGCGGGAGAGTAGGATCGCAGTATTTT. Amino acids: CVSSRSSGRVGSQYF.

A remark on this clonotype: A much bigger clone sits one base away, suggesting this may be a read error. The V gene is TRBV5-4, the J gene TRBJ2-5, with a possible D match to TRBD2 (6 bases). CDR3 length: 14 residues. V was shortened by 4 bases and J by 2 bases, with 12 bases between the two germline ends. Germline CDR1 and CDR2: SGHNT and YYREEE (reference sequence). The DNA for the CDR3 is TGTGCCAGCAGCACCGGGACTCAACAAGAGACCCAGTACTTC. As protein: CASSTGTQQETQYF.

This clonotype was seen just once. The final CDR3 position lacks the conserved phenylalanine or tryptophan, pointing to a likely read error. The chain couples TRBV5-1 to TRBJ2-5, with a tentative D call TRBD2 (5 bases). The CDR3 has 14 residues. Germline V lookup: CDR1 SGHRS, CDR2 YFSETQ. The CDR3 region is CANSLVLGMETQYY. As DNA, the CDR3 is TGCGCCAACAGCTTGGTACTAGGTATGGAGACCCAGTACTAC.

Notes on this clonotype: A read error is likely, as this CDR3 ends without the conserved phenylalanine or tryptophan. V and J are TRBV6-2 or TRBV6-3 and TRBJ2-2, with 7 bases aligning to TRBD2. J gave up 4 bases and V 5 bases, and 7 bases lay outside the gene matches. The germline V gene encodes CDR1 MNHEY and CDR2 SVGEGT. The CDR3 is 15 residues long. CDR3 coding DNA: TGTGCCAGCAGTCTATTAGCGGGTGGCACCGGGGAGCTGTTTCTT. This sequence encodes CASSLLAGGTGELFL.

Points on this clonotype: A read error may explain this, as a much larger clone is one base away. The J gene is TRBJ1-2, the V gene TRBV12-3 or TRBV12-4; D not certain. CDR3 length: 13 amino acids. As DNA, the CDR3 is TGTGTCAGCAGTATATCGGACCACTATGGCTACACCTTC. Its translation: CVSSISDHYGYTF.

Of note for this clonotype: A much bigger clone sits one base away, suggesting this may be a read error. This rearrangement joins TRBV6-1 to TRBJ2-5; D gene uncertain. The CDR3 has 13 amino acids. Trimming took off 7 bases at V and 1 base at J, with 10 bases between the two ends. Germline V CDR1 and CDR2: MNHNS, SASEGT. CDR3 nucleotides: TGTGCCAGCATGACTCTGTTCCAAGAGACCCAGTACTTC. Translation: CASMTLFQETQYF.

To note about this clonotype: Since a much larger clone is just one base distant, this may be a read error. The rearrangement joins TRBV12-3 or TRBV12-4 to TRBJ2-2; 7 nucleotides line up with TRBD1. The CDR3 consists of 13 residues. V shed 1 base, J shed 15 bases, and the junction held 8 bases outside the gene matches. The CDR3 here is CASSLGQGVRMFF. DNA for the CDR3: TGTGCCAGCAGTTTAGGACAGGGTGTTAGGATGTTTTTT.

This clonotype was picked up a small number of times. The chain couples TRBV7-9 to TRBJ2-5; tentatively, D is TRBD2 (6 bases). The germline CDR1 and CDR2 sequences are SEHNR and FQNEAQ (reference sequence). This CDR3 has 14 residues. The germline V and J ends were trimmed by 3 bases and 2 bases, with 10 bases remaining between them. CDR3: CASSFGAGQETQYF. CDR3 in DNA: TGTGCCAGCAGCTTTGGGGCGGGACAAGAGACCCAGTACTTC.

With regard to this clonotype: The CDR3 carries no conserved terminal phenylalanine or tryptophan, so it likely arises from a read error. The chain recombines TRBV7-8 with TRBJ2-1; perhaps D is TRBD1 or TRBD2 (5 bases each). The V end was cut by 1 base, the J end by 0 bases, with 16 bases between. Germline V lookup: CDR1 SGHVS, CDR2 FQNEAQ. CDR3 length equals 18 residues. CDR3 region: CASSLESPGTFSYNEQFL. The DNA for the CDR3 is TGTGCCAGCAGCTTAGAATCTCCCGGGACCTTCTCCTACAATGAGCAGTTCCTC.

This clonotype was seen only a few times. The junction differs from germline at one of its ends, possibly a read error. The chain couples TRBV7-8 to TRBJ2-1, with TRBD2 identical over 10 bases. CDR1 is SGHVS, CDR2 FQNEAQ, per germline. This CDR3 has 14 residues. CDR3 sequence (DNA): TGTGCCAGTAGCTTACTAGCGGGAATGGATGAGCAGTTCTTC. Translating gives CASSLLAGMDEQFF.

This clonotype showed up many times. The rearrangement uses TRBV24-1 and TRBJ2-7; the match to TRBD2 covers 7 bases. CDR3 length equals 16 residues. J was trimmed by 5 bases and V by 3 bases; bases with no gene match: 12. Germline V gives CDR1 KGHDR, CDR2 SFDVKD. CDR3 bases: TGTGCCACCAGTGATCCCACCGGGGAGGGGCGCAACGAGCAGTACTTC. The encoded protein is CATSDPTGEGRNEQYF.

As concerns this clonotype: One end of the junction varies from germline; a read error may be responsible. The chain joins TRBV12-3 or TRBV12-4 to TRBJ2-5; perhaps TRBD2 as D (5 bases). The CDR3 consists of 14 residues. Here the CDR3 DNA reads TGTGCCAGCAGTTTGCAGAGGGATGTTGAGATCCAGTACTTC. This gives the protein CASSLQRDVEIQYF.